This entry lists 12 T cell receptor beta chains sequenced from one sample in a study of T cell responses to AZD1222 COVID-19 vaccine. Clones were sequenced by immunoSEQ multiplex PCR, and TCRdb holds only the in-frame ones, with some missing. The sample records more than 150,000 clones, more than 85% being singletons. The sample here was peripheral blood, taken after recovery from COVID-19. The receptor source for this set is an adult who had recovered from COVID-19.

Remarks on this clone: A read error may produce the germline difference seen at one junction end. V and J are TRBV7-9 and TRBJ1-2, with D perhaps TRBD1 (5 bases). The CDR3 is 13 amino acids. From germline, CDR1 is SEHNR and CDR2 FQNEAQ (reference sequence). The chain's CDR3 is CASATETSRDDKF. As DNA, the CDR3 is TGTGCCAGCGCTACGGAGACCTCTCGGGACGACAAGTTC.

The chain uses TRBV18 and TRBJ2-7; 9 bases line up with TRBD1. There are 18 residues in the CDR3. Germline V gives CDR1 KGHSH, CDR2 LQKENI. Trimming removed 4 bases from V and 0 bases from J; junction bases left unmatched: 13. DNA of the CDR3: TGTGCCAGCTCACTGTCCCGGGACAGGGCGACCTACTCCTACGAGCAGTACTTC. Residues: CASSLSRDRATYSYEQYF. Complete variable domain (other parts from reference TRBV18 and TRBJ2-7): NAGVMQNPRHLVRRRGQEARLRCSPMKGHSHVYWYRQLPEEGLKFMVYLQKENIIDESGMPKERFSAEFPKEGPSILRIQQVVRGDSAAYFCASSLSRDRATYSYEQYFGPGTRLTVT.

With respect to this clone: The same CDR3 is also encoded by other DNA sequences in this sample. J is TRBJ2-7 and V is TRBV29-1; D is undetermined. The CDR3 is 12 amino acids. Trimming pared 3 bases from V and 2 bases from J, leaving 8 bases between. Germline V gives CDR1 SQVTM, CDR2 ANQGSEA. The CDR3 sequence is CSVEGRTYEQYF. Written as DNA, the CDR3 is TGCAGCGTTGAGGGCAGAACCTACGAGCAGTACTTC.

Only one count was recorded for this clone. This chain links TRBV24-1 with TRBJ2-3; unclear D gene. The germline CDR1 and CDR2 sequences are KGHDR and SFDVKD. The V end was cut by 5 bases, the J end by 1 base, with 6 bases between. CDR3 length: 13 amino acids. The CDR3, as DNA: TGTGCCACCAGTGGCGAGGGCACAGATACGCAGTATTTT. Residues: CATSGEGTDTQYF.

This clone came up once. This chain uses TRBV6-6 with TRBJ2-5; tentative D call: TRBD1 (6 bases). This CDR3 spans 13 amino acids. Germline V gene lookup returns CDR1 MNHNY and CDR2 SVGAGI (reference sequence). Trimming pared 6 bases from V and 5 bases from J, leaving 13 bases between. CDR3 region: CASSATGWETQYF. The DNA of the CDR3 is TGTGCCAGCAGCGCGACAGGTTGGGAGACCCAGTACTTC.

The chain uses TRBV28 and TRBJ1-1; D unresolved. The V gene's germline CDR1 is MDHEN and CDR2 SYDVKM. CDR3 length: 11 amino acids. V lost 5 bases to trimming and J lost 3 bases, with 4 bases between them. The CDR3 nucleotides are TGTGCCAGCAGTGGTGACACTGAAGCTTTCTTT. As protein: CASSGDTEAFF.

The rearrangement links TRBV5-1 to TRBJ2-7; possibly TRBD1 for D (6 bases). CDR1 is SGHRS, CDR2 YFSETQ, per germline. Trimming cost V 4 bases and J 3 bases, with 11 bases left between them. The CDR3 runs to 13 residues. CDR3 region: CASSPGQSYEQYF. The CDR3 DNA reads TGCGCCAGCAGCCCCGGACAGAGCTACGAGCAGTACTTC.

This clone appeared a few times. The J gene is TRBJ2-1, the V gene TRBV5-4, with TRBD2 matching 15 bases. The germline V gene has CDR1 SGHNT and CDR2 YYREEE (reference sequence). Trimming took 4 bases from V and 7 from J; bases not matched to a gene: 3. The CDR3 contains 15 residues. CDR3: CASSTGTSGRNEQFF. The DNA for the CDR3 is TGTGCCAGCAGCACAGGGACTAGCGGGAGGAATGAGCAGTTCTTC.

The gene calls are TRBV5-1 and TRBJ2-2; TRBD1 aligns across 11 bases. The V and J ends lost 5 bases and 4 bases, in that order; junction bases with no gene match: 7. Looked up from germline, CDR1 is SGHRS and CDR2 is YFSETQ. The CDR3 runs 16 residues. Written as DNA, the CDR3 is TGCGCCAGCAGACCTTTCGGACAGGGGGCCACCGGGGAGCTGTTTTTT. Protein sequence: CASRPFGQGATGELFF.

The rearrangement links TRBV5-6 to TRBJ1-2; no firm D call. The CDR3 sequence is 13 residues long. The V gene lost 0 bases and the J gene lost 6 bases, with 9 bases spanning the gap. Per germline, CDR1 SGHDT and CDR2 YYEEEE. The CDR3 coding sequence is TGTGCCAGCAGCTTGGAGGGCTGGCATGGCTACACCTTC. Protein sequence: CASSLEGWHGYTF. Complete variable domain (other parts from reference TRBV5-6 and TRBJ1-2): DAGVTQSPTHLIKTRGQQVTLRCSPKSGHDTVSWYQQALGQGPQFIFQYYEEEERQRGNFPDRFSGHQFPNYSSELNVNALLLGDSALYLCASSLEGWHGYTFGSGTRLTVV.

The DNA of the CDR3 is TGTGCCAGCAGCTTAGGCGCATTCACTGAAGCTTTCTTT. This translates into CASSLGAFTEAFF. The chain joins TRBV5-5 to TRBJ1-1; D remains unclear. This CDR3 comprises 13 residues. V was shortened by 2 bases and J by 4 bases, with 9 bases between the two germline ends. Germline values: CDR1 SGHKS, CDR2 YYEKEE (reference sequence).

V is TRBV19 and J is TRBJ1-2; the match to TRBD1 covers 7 bases. The V and J ends lost 1 base and 3 bases, in that order; junction bases with no gene match: 5. The CDR3 consists of 15 residues. CDR1 is LNHDA and CDR2 is SQIVND in the germline V gene (reference sequence). The CDR3 sequence: CASSIATGIDYGYTF. The CDR3 DNA is TGTGCCAGTAGTATAGCGACAGGGATCGACTATGGCTACACCTTC.